Shown below are 22 T cell receptor beta chains from a single sample sequenced in a study of CD4 T cells in relation to SARS-CoV-2 and coronaviruses. Before the COVID-19 pandemic, during about 2011-2019, CD4+ T cells were taken from unexposed donors. Isolation of CD4+ T cells took place after about 10 days in culture. Repertoires were generated with immunoSEQ multiplex PCR, while TCRdb's copy carries only in-frame clones and drops some. The sample shows some 21,000 clones, roughly four fifths of them seen only once. No antigen has been assigned to these receptors. The specimen sequenced was CD4+ T cells from PBMCs, cultured in vitro. The receptor set was obtained from a human donor in good health.

The rearrangement links TRBV18 to TRBJ2-7; TRBD2 aligns across 7 bases. The CDR3 covers 14 residues. Losses at the gene ends were 5 bases for V and 1 base for J; bases not matched to a gene: 5. Germline CDR1 KGHSH, CDR2 LQKENI. The CDR3 loop reads CASSSGGLSYEQYF. CDR3 nucleotide sequence: TGTGCCAGCTCATCGGGGGGTCTTTCCTACGAGCAGTACTTC. Drawing the rest from reference TRBV18 and TRBJ2-7, the complete variable domain is NAGVMQNPRHLVRRRGQEARLRCSPMKGHSHVYWYRQLPEEGLKFMVYLQKENIIDESGMPKERFSAEFPKEGPSILRIQQVVRGDSAAYFCASSSGGLSYEQYFGPGTRLTVT.

The J gene is TRBJ2-5, the V gene TRBV13; a weak D match, TRBD2 (6 bases). Trimming pared 5 bases from V and 5 bases from J, leaving 18 bases between. Germline V lookup: CDR1 PRHDT, CDR2 FYEKMQ (reference sequence). The CDR3 runs 15 residues. CDR3 loop: CASSLGTGGGETQYF. Here the CDR3 DNA reads TGTGCCAGCAGCCTTGGGACCGGGGGTGGGGAGACCCAGTACTTC.

CDR3 in amino acids: CASSLVGSEQYF. CDR3 DNA sequence: TGTGCCAGCAGCTTAGTAGGGAGCGAGCAGTACTTC. J is TRBJ2-7 and V is TRBV7-9, with D possibly matching TRBD2 (5 bases). V lost 1 base to trimming and J lost 6 bases, with 7 bases between them. This CDR3 is built from 12 residues. The germline V gene has CDR1 SEHNR and CDR2 FQNEAQ (reference sequence).

This chain connects TRBV19 to TRBJ2-2; 12 bases agree with TRBD2. In germline, CDR1 is LNHDA, CDR2 SQIVND (reference sequence). The junction had 6 bases not matched to a gene; V was cut back by 5 bases and J by 2 bases. This CDR3 spans 17 amino acids. Here the CDR3 DNA reads TGTGCCAGTAGTTTTCCTAGCGGGAGGGCCAACACCGGGGAGCTGTTTTTT. Translating gives CASSFPSGRANTGELFF.

The chain carries TRBV10-3 and TRBJ1-1, with a possible D match to TRBD1 (6 bases). Between the trimmed V and J ends, which lost 0 bases and 6 bases, there was a span of 20 bases. The germline gives CDR1 ENHRY, CDR2 SYGVKD. The CDR3 runs to 17 residues. The CDR3 is CAISESVGGIINPEAFF. CDR3 DNA: TGTGCCATCAGTGAGTCCGTAGGGGGTATTATCAATCCTGAAGCTTTCTTT.

This chain uses TRBV5-4 with TRBJ2-3; 8 bases align to TRBD1. Trimming at V came to 1 base and at J to 6 bases, leaving 10 bases not matched to a gene. The germline V gene has CDR1 SGHNT and CDR2 YYREEE (reference sequence). The CDR3 runs 16 residues. Here the CDR3 reads CASSLNFGRGLDTQYF. The CDR3, as DNA: TGTGCCAGCAGCTTGAATTTTGGCAGGGGGCTCGATACGCAGTATTTT.

The J gene is TRBJ1-1, the V gene TRBV5-6; D call uncertain. In germline, CDR1 is SGHDT, CDR2 YYEEEE. The CDR3 loop spans 14 amino acids. Trimming stripped 7 bases from V and 4 bases from J, with 17 bases between. CDR3 protein: CASGRFLVITEAFF. CDR3 in DNA: TGTGCCAGCGGCCGTTTTCTGGTTATCACTGAAGCTTTCTTT.

The rearrangement links TRBV28 to TRBJ1-3, with D possibly being TRBD1 (6 bases). Germline CDR1 MDHEN, CDR2 SYDVKM. The germline V and J ends were trimmed by 3 bases and 0 bases, with 15 bases remaining between them. The CDR3 extends over 17 amino acids. The CDR3 region has the DNA TGTGCCAGCAGTTTTGACAGGTCCTCCCGCTCTGGAAACACCATATATTTT. The encoded protein is CASSFDRSSRSGNTIYF.

CDR3 amino acids: CASSPVQKPNTEAFF. DNA for the CDR3: TGTGCCAGCTCACCCGTACAGAAACCGAACACTGAAGCTTTCTTT. V and J are TRBV18 and TRBJ1-1, with D uncertain. The V end lost 3 bases, the J end lost 1 base, and 12 bases lay between the germline ends. Germline V lookup: CDR1 KGHSH, CDR2 LQKENI. The CDR3 extends over 15 amino acids. Full variable domain (remainder filled in from reference TRBV18 and TRBJ1-1): NAGVMQNPRHLVRRRGQEARLRCSPMKGHSHVYWYRQLPEEGLKFMVYLQKENIIDESGMPKERFSAEFPKEGPSILRIQQVVRGDSAAYFCASSPVQKPNTEAFFGQGTRLTVV.

The chain is built from TRBV6-5 and TRBJ2-1; D tentatively reads TRBD1 or TRBD2 (7 bases each). V was shortened by 2 bases and J by 4 bases, with 12 bases between the two germline ends. Germline values: CDR1 MNHEY, CDR2 SVGAGI. This CDR3 has 15 amino acids. CDR3 region: CASSYQGGGYNEQFF. The CDR3 coding sequence is TGTGCCAGCAGTTACCAGGGGGGGGGATACAATGAGCAGTTCTTC.

There are a few counts of this clone. The V call is TRBV5-6, the J call TRBJ1-3; TRBD1 might be the D (5 bases). The germline V gene encodes CDR1 SGHDT and CDR2 YYEEEE. The CDR3 consists of 14 residues. Trimming removed 3 bases at V and 0 bases at J, with 7 bases between. CDR3 amino acids: CASSWGSSGNTIYF. The CDR3, as DNA: TGTGCCAGCAGCTGGGGGAGCTCTGGAAACACCATATATTTT.

The V and J genes are TRBV4-1 and TRBJ1-6; no reliable D call. Trimming cost V 1 base and J 7 bases, with 20 bases left between them. Germline CDR1 MGHRA, CDR2 YSYEKL. CDR3 size: 18 residues. CDR3 DNA: TGCGCCAGCAGCCAAGCGTCGGGGTCGGCCGCGGCCAATTCACCCCTCCACTTT. Its protein is CASSQASGSAAANSPLHF.

The rearrangement links TRBV6-5 to TRBJ2-7; TRBD2 might be the D (7 bases). Trimming shortened V by 2 bases and J by 0 bases, and 14 bases separated the two germline ends. The CDR3 is 16 amino acids. Per germline, CDR1 MNHEY and CDR2 SVGAGI. The CDR3 nucleotides are TGTGCCAGCAGTTACGGGGGGGGCGTAAGCTCCTACGAGCAGTACTTC. As protein: CASSYGGGVSSYEQYF.

The rearrangement links TRBV6-5 to TRBJ2-5; D is unresolved. This CDR3 region has 14 residues. From germline, CDR1 is MNHEY and CDR2 SVGAGI. Trimming shortened V by 2 bases and J by 5 bases, and 12 bases separated the two germline ends. The CDR3 DNA reads TGTGCCAGCAGTTACGGCTACGGCAGCGAGACCCAGTACTTC. Translating gives CASSYGYGSETQYF.

The gene calls are TRBV4-3 and TRBJ1-4; D is perhaps TRBD1 (5 bases). The CDR3 length is 14 residues. The germline CDR1 and CDR2 sequences are LGHNA and YSLEER. V was clipped by 2 bases and J by 6 bases, with 10 bases between them. In nucleotides, the CDR3 is TGCGCCAGCAGCCAAAGGGACGTAGATGAAAAACTGTTTTTT. Protein: CASSQRDVDEKLFF.

The chain links TRBV4-3 to TRBJ1-5; no firm D call. V was pared by 0 bases and J by 6 bases, with 12 bases between. This CDR3 spans 15 amino acids. Germline-derived CDR1 and CDR2 are LGHNA and YSLEER. CDR3 protein: CASSQEWGRGQPQHF. The CDR3 coding sequence is TGCGCCAGCAGCCAAGAGTGGGGTCGGGGTCAGCCCCAGCATTTT.

The chain carries TRBV4-3 and TRBJ2-7, with 12 bases aligning to TRBD1. The CDR3 consists of 17 residues. The trim removed 1 base at V and 4 bases at J, leaving 8 bases unmatched. Germline V gives CDR1 LGHNA, CDR2 YSLEER. The CDR3 DNA sequence: TGCGCCAGCAGCCAAGGACATGGGGACAGGGGGCGGTACGAGCAGTACTTC. Amino acid sequence: CASSQGHGDRGRYEQYF.

V gene TRBV6-2 or TRBV6-3 combines with J gene TRBJ1-4; no clear D gene. CDR1 MNHEY and CDR2 SVGEGT come from the germline V gene. The CDR3 spans 14 residues. Trimming took off 6 bases at V and 4 bases at J, with 12 bases between the two ends. The CDR3, as DNA: TGTGCCAGCAGCACCCGGGCCTATAATGAAAAACTGTTTTTT. This gives the protein CASSTRAYNEKLFF.

V gene TRBV19 combines with J gene TRBJ2-5; D ambiguous. Trimming removed 5 bases from V and 5 bases from J, with 12 bases in between. CDR1 is LNHDA and CDR2 is SQIVND in the germline V gene (reference sequence). The length of the CDR3 is 13 residues. In nucleotides, the CDR3 is TGTGCCAGTAGTCCCTCCAAGTTGGAGACCCAGTACTTC. This sequence encodes CASSPSKLETQYF.

This clone was detected only a few times. The chain couples TRBV3-1 (or the pseudogene TRBV3-2) to TRBJ1-1; D remains unclear. The germline V gene encodes CDR1 LGHDT and CDR2 YNNKEL (reference sequence). This CDR3 has 12 residues. Trimming removed 7 bases from V and 5 bases from J, with 11 bases in between. In DNA form, the CDR3 reads TGTGCCAGCAACACCCGGGAGACTGAAGCTTTCTTT. It translates to CASNTRETEAFF.

The chain couples TRBV18 to TRBJ1-5, with no clear D. CDR1 and CDR2 (germline): KGHSH, LQKENI. Trimming shortened V by 3 bases and J by 0 bases, and 6 bases separated the two germline ends. The CDR3 is 14 amino acids. Here the CDR3 reads CASSPAASNQPQHF. The CDR3 coding sequence is TGTGCCAGCTCACCCGCAGCTAGCAATCAGCCCCAGCATTTT.

CDR3 sequence: CAISEGGHLNQPQHF. The CDR3 DNA reads TGTGCCATCAGTGAGGGGGGGCACCTCAATCAGCCCCAGCATTTT. The V gene is TRBV10-3, the J gene TRBJ1-5, with D tentatively TRBD1 (6 bases). V dropped 2 bases and J dropped 3 bases, with 11 bases sitting between them. Germline V gene sequence: CDR1 ENHRY, CDR2 SYGVKD. This CDR3 comprises 15 residues.